This TCR beta chain was sequenced during a study of blood T cell repertoires in COVID-19. Study-wide context: From the United States, Italy and Spain came samples of acute and convalescent COVID-19. PBMCs, B-cell-depleted T cells, or T cells were the source of the cDNA or gDNA that made up the material.

This CDR3 comprises 15 residues. Germline V CDR1 and CDR2: SEHNR, FQNEAQ (reference sequence). With 4 bases clipped from V and 6 bases from J, the junction kept 7 bases outside the gene matches. Original analysis: Counts of nucleated cells, estimated from reference gene primer amplification, were obtained. TCRdb's copy holds only in-frame clones and misses some; the assay was immunoSEQ multiplex PCR. V and J calls and clone size are given by that table; D and trimming were obtained from the DNA. The sample contains 300,000 to 450,000 clones, 85% of which appear only once. This clonotype was sampled from a woman aged 18-29 years with acute or convalescent COVID-19. Sequences were obtained from peripheral blood. The chain joins TRBV7-9 to TRBJ2-2, with 8 bases matching TRBD1. This CDR3 is CASSSGQAVPGELFF. The CDR3 DNA follows: TGTGCCAGCAGCTCGGGACAGGCAGTTCCCGGGGAGCTGTTTTTT.